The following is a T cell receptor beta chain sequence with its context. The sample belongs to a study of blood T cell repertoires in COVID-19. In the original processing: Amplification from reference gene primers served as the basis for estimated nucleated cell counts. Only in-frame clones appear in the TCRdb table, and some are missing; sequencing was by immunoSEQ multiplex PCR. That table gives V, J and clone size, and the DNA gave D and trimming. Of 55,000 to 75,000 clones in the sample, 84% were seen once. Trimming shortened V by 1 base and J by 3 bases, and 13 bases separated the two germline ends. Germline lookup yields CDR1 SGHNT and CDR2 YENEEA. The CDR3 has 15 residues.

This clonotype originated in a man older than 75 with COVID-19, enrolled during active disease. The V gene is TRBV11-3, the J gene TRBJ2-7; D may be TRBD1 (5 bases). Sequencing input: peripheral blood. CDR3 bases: TGTGCCAGCAGCTTAGTCGTGGACACCCTCTACGAGCAGTACTTC. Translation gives CASSLVVDTLYEQYF.